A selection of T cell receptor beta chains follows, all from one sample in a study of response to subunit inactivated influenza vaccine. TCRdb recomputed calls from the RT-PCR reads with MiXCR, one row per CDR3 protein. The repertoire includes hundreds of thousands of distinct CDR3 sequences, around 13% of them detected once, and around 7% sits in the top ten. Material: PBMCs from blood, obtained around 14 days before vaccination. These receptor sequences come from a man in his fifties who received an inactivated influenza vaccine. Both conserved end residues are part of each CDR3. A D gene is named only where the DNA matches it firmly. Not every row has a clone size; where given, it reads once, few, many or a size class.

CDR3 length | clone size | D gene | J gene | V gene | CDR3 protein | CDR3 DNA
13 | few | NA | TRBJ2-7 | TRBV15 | CATSSLVYYEQYF | TGTGCCACCAGCAGTCTTGTGTACTACGAGCAGTACTTC
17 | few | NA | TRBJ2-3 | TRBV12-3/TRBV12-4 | CASTPWGGQGAADTQYF | TGTGCCAGCACCCCCTGGGGGGGGCAGGGGGCGGCAGATACGCAGTATTTT
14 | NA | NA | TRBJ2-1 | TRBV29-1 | CSVGLLTGSNEQFF | TGCAGCGTTGGACTCCTTACCGGATCCAATGAGCAGTTCTTC
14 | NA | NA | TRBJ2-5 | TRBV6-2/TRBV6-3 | CASSQRPGQETQYF | TGTGCCAGCAGTCAACGACCTGGCCAAGAGACCCAGTACTTC
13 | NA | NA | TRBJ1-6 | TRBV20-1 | CSAEVLGSLSLHF | TGCAGCGCAGAAGTACTAGGGAGTTTATCCCTCCACTTT
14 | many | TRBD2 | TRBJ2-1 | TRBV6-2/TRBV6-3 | CASTTGTSGQEQFF | TGTGCCAGCACCACCGGGACTAGCGGACAAGAGCAGTTCTTC
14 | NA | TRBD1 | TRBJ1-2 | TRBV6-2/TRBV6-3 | CASSYGSRQGGYTF | TGTGCCAGCAGTTACGGGTCGCGACAGGGTGGCTACACCTTC
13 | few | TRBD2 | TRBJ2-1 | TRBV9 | CASTRGSDNEQFF | TGTGCCAGCACTCGCGGGAGCGACAATGAGCAGTTCTTC
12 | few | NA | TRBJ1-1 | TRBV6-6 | CASSYGGPEAFF | TGTGCCAGCAGTTACGGGGGTCCTGAAGCTTTCTTT
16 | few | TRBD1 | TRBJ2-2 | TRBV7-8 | CASSLPTGGNTGELFF | TGTGCCAGCAGCTTACCCACAGGGGGGAACACCGGGGAGCTGTTTTTT
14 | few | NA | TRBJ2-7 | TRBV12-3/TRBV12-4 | CASSFQDLAYEQYF | TGTGCCAGCAGTTTCCAGGATTTAGCCTACGAGCAGTACTTC
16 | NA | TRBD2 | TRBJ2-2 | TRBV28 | CASSFYLAENTGELFF | TGTGCCAGCAGTTTTTATCTAGCGGAGAACACCGGGGAGCTGTTTTTT
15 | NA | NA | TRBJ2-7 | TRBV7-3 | CASSLTSGVFHEQYF | TGTGCCAGCAGCTTAACAAGTGGGGTGTTTCACGAGCAGTACTTC
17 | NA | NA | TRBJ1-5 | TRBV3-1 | CASSQSSIRASHQPQHF | TGTGCCAGCAGCCAAAGTAGCATCAGGGCTTCGCATCAGCCCCAGCATTTT
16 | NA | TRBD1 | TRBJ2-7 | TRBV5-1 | CASSGAQGASFGEQYF | TGCGCCAGCAGCGGGGCACAGGGGGCTAGTTTCGGCGAGCAGTACTTC
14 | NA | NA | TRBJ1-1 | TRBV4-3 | CASSQDTGYTEAFF | TGCGCCAGCAGCCAAGATACCGGGTACACTGAAGCTTTCTTT
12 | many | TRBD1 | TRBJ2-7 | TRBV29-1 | CSASGTGYEQYF | TGCAGCGCATCCGGGACAGGCTACGAGCAGTACTTC
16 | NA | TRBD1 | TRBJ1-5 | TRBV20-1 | CSASYPWTGDNQPQHF | TGCAGTGCTAGTTATCCGTGGACAGGGGACAATCAGCCCCAGCATTTT
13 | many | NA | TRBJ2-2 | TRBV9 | CASSVGNTGELFF | TGTGCCAGCAGCGTAGGGAACACCGGGGAGCTGTTTTTT
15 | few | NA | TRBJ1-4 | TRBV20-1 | CSARDSRITNEKLFF | TGCAGTGCTAGAGACAGCAGGATAACTAATGAAAAACTGTTTTTT
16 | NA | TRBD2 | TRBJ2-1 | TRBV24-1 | CATSGEGAGAYNEQFF | TGTGCCACCAGTGGGGAGGGAGCGGGGGCCTACAATGAGCAGTTCTTC
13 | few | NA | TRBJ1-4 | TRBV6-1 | CASSRWVREKLFF | TGTGCCAGCAGTAGGTGGGTTCGAGAAAAACTGTTTTTT
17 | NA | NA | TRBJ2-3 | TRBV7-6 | CASSPRGLYRSTDTQYF | TGTGCCAGCAGCCCAAGGGGACTTTATAGAAGCACAGATACGCAGTATTTT
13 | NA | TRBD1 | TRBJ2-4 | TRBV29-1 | CSVKQGYKNIQYF | TGCAGCGTTAAACAGGGGTACAAAAACATTCAGTACTTC
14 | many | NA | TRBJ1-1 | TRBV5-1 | CASSLTGQNTEAFF | TGCGCCAGCAGCTTAACGGGACAGAACACTGAAGCTTTCTTT
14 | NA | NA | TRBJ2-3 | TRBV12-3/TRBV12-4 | CASSQDSHTDTQYF | TGTGCCAGCAGTCAAGACAGTCACACAGATACGCAGTATTTT
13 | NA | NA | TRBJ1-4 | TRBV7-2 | CASSLWQGEKLFF | TGTGCCAGCAGCTTATGGCAGGGTGAAAAACTGTTTTTT
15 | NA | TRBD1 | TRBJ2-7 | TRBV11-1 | CASSPWTGSSYEQYF | TGTGCCAGCAGCCCTTGGACAGGGAGCTCCTACGAGCAGTACTTC
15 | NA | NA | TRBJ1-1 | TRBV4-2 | CASSQELRKVTEAFF | TGTGCCAGCAGCCAAGAGCTAAGAAAAGTAACTGAAGCTTTCTTT
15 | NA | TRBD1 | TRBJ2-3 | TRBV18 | CVSSPSGTVRDTQYF | TGTGTCAGCTCACCCTCCGGGACAGTTAGAGATACGCAGTATTTT
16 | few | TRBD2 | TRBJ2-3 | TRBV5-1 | CASSKGGGRATDTQYF | TGCGCCAGCAGTAAGGGTGGCGGGAGGGCCACAGATACGCAGTATTTT
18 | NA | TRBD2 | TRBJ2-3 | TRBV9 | CASSVGGSGTSGLVTQYF | TGTGCCAGCAGCGTAGGGGGGAGTGGGACTAGCGGGCTGGTTACGCAGTATTTT
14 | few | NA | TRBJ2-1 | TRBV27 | CASSPAGRYNEQFF | TGTGCCAGCAGTCCCGCCGGGCGATACAATGAGCAGTTCTTC
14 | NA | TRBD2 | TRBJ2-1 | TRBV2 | CASPWGLAGNEQFF | TGTGCCAGCCCTTGGGGGCTAGCGGGGAATGAGCAGTTCTTC
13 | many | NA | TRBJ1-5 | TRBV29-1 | CSVARENNQPQHF | TGCAGCGTTGCCAGGGAGAACAATCAGCCCCAGCATTTT
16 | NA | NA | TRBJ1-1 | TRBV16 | CASSQSAGLMNTEAFF | TGTGCCAGCAGCCAATCGGCAGGGCTCATGAACACTGAAGCTTTCTTT
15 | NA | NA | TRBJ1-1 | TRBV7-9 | CASSKTRDASTEAFF | TGTGCCAGCAGCAAAACCCGGGACGCCAGCACTGAAGCTTTCTTT
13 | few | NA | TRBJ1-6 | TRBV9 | CASSEIPQSPLHF | TGTGCCAGCAGCGAGATACCTCAGTCACCCCTCCACTTT
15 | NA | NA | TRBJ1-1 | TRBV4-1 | CASSQAVMGGTEAFF | TGCGCCAGCAGCCAAGCCGTGATGGGAGGCACTGAAGCTTTCTTT
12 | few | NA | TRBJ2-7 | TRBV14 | CASSQGGLEQYF | TGTGCCAGCAGCCAAGGTGGACTCGAGCAGTACTTC
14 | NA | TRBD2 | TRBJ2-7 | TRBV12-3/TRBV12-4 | CASTPGAGGYEQYF | TGTGCCAGCACCCCAGGGGCGGGAGGGTACGAGCAGTACTTC
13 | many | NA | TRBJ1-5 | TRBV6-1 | CASRRRSDLSQHF | TGTGCCAGCCGCCGCAGGAGCGATTTGTCCCAGCATTTT
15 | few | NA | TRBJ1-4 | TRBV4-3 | CASSQGFATNEKLFF | TGCGCCAGCAGCCAAGGGTTTGCAACTAATGAAAAACTGTTTTTT
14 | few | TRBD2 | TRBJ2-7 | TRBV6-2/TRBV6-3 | CASRRTGGPNEQYF | TGTGCCAGCAGGAGGACGGGAGGGCCTAACGAGCAGTACTTC
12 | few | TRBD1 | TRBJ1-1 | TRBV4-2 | CASSQNRGEAFF | TGTGCCAGCAGCCAAAACAGGGGAGAAGCTTTCTTT
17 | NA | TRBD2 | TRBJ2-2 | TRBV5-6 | CASSTSLAGGNTGELFF | TGTGCCAGCAGCACCAGTTTAGCGGGAGGGAACACCGGGGAGCTGTTTTTT
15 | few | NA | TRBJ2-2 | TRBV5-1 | CASSLEGTATGELFF | TGCGCCAGCAGCTTGGAAGGGACTGCCACCGGGGAGCTGTTTTTT
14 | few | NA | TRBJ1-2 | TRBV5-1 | CASSPDYRQYGYTF | TGCGCCAGCAGCCCGGACTACCGCCAATATGGCTACACCTTC
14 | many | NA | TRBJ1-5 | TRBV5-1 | CASREGISNQPQHF | TGCGCCAGCAGGGAGGGTATCAGCAATCAGCCCCAGCATTTT
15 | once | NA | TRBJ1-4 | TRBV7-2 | CASTPSGATNEKLFF | TGTGCCAGCACCCCTTCAGGGGCAACTAATGAAAAACTGTTTTTT
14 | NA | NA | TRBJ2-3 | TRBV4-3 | CASSKGGGADTQYF | TGCGCCAGCTCCAAAGGGGGAGGTGCAGATACGCAGTATTTT
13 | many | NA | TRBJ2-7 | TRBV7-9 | CATRRQNSYEQYF | TGTGCCACCCGGAGACAGAACTCCTACGAGCAGTACTTC
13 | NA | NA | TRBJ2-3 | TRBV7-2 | CASSLAYKDTQYF | TGTGCCAGCAGCTTAGCGTATAAGGATACGCAGTATTTT
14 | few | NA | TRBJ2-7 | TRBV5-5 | CASSPKTGFYEQYF | TGTGCCAGCAGCCCAAAGACGGGATTTTACGAGCAGTACTTC
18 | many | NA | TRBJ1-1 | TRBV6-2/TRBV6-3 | CASSYWRRRADMNTEAFF | TGTGCCAGCAGTTACTGGCGCCGCAGGGCTGACATGAACACTGAAGCTTTCTTT
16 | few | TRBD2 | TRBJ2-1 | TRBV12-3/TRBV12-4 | CASSLILADGYNEQFF | TGTGCCAGCAGTTTAATACTAGCGGATGGGTACAATGAGCAGTTCTTC
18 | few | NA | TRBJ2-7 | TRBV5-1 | CASSFRASITQRNYEQYF | TGCGCCAGCAGCTTTCGGGCCTCCATCACACAACGCAACTACGAGCAGTACTTC
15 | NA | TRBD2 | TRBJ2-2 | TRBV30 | CAWGLAGGNTGELFF | TGTGCCTGGGGACTAGCGGGGGGAAACACCGGGGAGCTGTTTTTT
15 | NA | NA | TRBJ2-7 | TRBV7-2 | CASSLQAGAPYEQYF | TGTGCCAGCAGCTTACAAGCGGGCGCACCCTACGAGCAGTACTTC